This TCR beta chain was sequenced in a study of siplizumab effects on memory and regulatory T cells. Of note for this clone: The antigen is undetermined.

Libraries were prepared by immunoSEQ multiplex PCR; TCRdb keeps only in-frame clonotypes and omits some of them. Of over 65,000 clones listed, approximately 95% are singletons. Germline CDR1 MNHEY, CDR2 SVGAGI. The trim removed 6 bases at V and 9 bases at J, leaving 11 bases unmatched. The CDR3 sequence is 15 residues long. Study-wide results and limits: Proliferating Tregs taken from siplizumab cultures were not shown to have a confirmed suppressive function. Few alloreactive clones mapped to unstimulated subsets. Phenotypic classification as naive or memory proved unattainable for roughly 75-96% of proliferating CD4+ or CD8+ clones. Naive T cells appeared more diverse than memory cells and seemed to be major alloresponse contributors.

The sequenced sample consisted of CD8+ T cells sorted from blood. The clonotype originates from a human donor in good health. The chain is built from TRBV6-5 and TRBJ2-1; the match to TRBD2 covers 10 bases. The CDR3 loop is CASSDKAGGPGEQFF. CDR3 in DNA: TGTGCCAGCAGCGATAAAGCGGGAGGGCCGGGTGAGCAGTTCTTC.